The present T cell receptor beta chain was sequenced within a study of shared clonotypes between healthy human individuals. The CDR3 length is 16 residues. V lost 3 bases, J lost 2 bases, and 7 bases stayed unmatched. Looked up from germline, CDR1 is SGHVS and CDR2 is FNYEAQ. Here immunoSEQ multiplex PCR was the method, and the copy in TCRdb shows in-frame clones only, minus some. This sample has about 1.1 million clones, with 70% to 85% found just once. This TCR derives from a man between 18 and 35 years old in good health. Some clones in this sample may be carry-over from other donors' samples. Sequencing used memory CD4+ T cells from PBMCs. Subset of the sample: CD45RA-negative fraction. The rearrangement uses TRBV7-6 and TRBJ2-5; TRBD1 aligns across 9 bases. The CDR3 protein is CASSLRGQGPQETQYF. The DNA of the CDR3 is TGTGCCAGCAGCTTGCGTGGACAGGGGCCACAAGAGACCCAGTACTTC.